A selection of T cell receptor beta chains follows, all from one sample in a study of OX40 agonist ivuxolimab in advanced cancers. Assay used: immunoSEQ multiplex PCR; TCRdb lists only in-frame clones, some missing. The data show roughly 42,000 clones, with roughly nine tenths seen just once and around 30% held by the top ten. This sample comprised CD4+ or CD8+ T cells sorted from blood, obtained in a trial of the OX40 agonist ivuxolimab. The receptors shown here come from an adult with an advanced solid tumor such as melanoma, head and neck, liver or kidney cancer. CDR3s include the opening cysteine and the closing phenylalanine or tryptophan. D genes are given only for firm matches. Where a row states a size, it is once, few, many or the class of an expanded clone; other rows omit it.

cdr3_aa: CASRITGSPQPQHF
cdr3_length: 14
clone_size: .
v_call: TRBV28
d_call: .

cdr3_aa: CASSISLAYEAFF
cdr3_length: 13
clone_size: .
v_call: TRBV19
d_call: .

cdr3_aa: CATSRDRSTQNEQFF
cdr3_length: 15
clone_size: .
v_call: TRBV15
d_call: .

cdr3_aa: CASSGTLDTGELFF
cdr3_length: 14
clone_size: .
v_call: TRBV4-1
d_call: .

cdr3_aa: CSVTSGGAGNEQYF
cdr3_length: 14
clone_size: .
v_call: TRBV29-1
d_call: TRBD1

cdr3_aa: CASSIDRANYGYTF
cdr3_length: 14
clone_size: few
v_call: TRBV19
d_call: .

cdr3_aa: CASSPGGSDEQYF
cdr3_length: 13
clone_size: .
v_call: TRBV9
d_call: TRBD2

cdr3_aa: CASSFGDRGRNTEAFF
cdr3_length: 16
clone_size: medium-sized
v_call: TRBV7-6
d_call: TRBD1

cdr3_aa: CATSKGDSSPYNEQFF
cdr3_length: 16
clone_size: .
v_call: TRBV15
d_call: .

cdr3_aa: CASSFRQGREMSYEQYF
cdr3_length: 17
clone_size: .
v_call: TRBV7-8
d_call: TRBD1

cdr3_aa: CASSTTGWAETQYF
cdr3_length: 14
clone_size: .
v_call: TRBV7-9
d_call: .

cdr3_aa: CASSLRGHTEAFF
cdr3_length: 13
clone_size: .
v_call: TRBV5-1
d_call: .

cdr3_aa: CASSDWTANQPQHF
cdr3_length: 14
clone_size: .
v_call: TRBV25-1
d_call: .

cdr3_aa: CASSEDKSGPSYYGYTF
cdr3_length: 17
clone_size: .
v_call: TRBV6-1
d_call: .

cdr3_aa: CASSYQGQSYEQYF
cdr3_length: 14
clone_size: few
v_call: TRBV6-5
d_call: TRBD1